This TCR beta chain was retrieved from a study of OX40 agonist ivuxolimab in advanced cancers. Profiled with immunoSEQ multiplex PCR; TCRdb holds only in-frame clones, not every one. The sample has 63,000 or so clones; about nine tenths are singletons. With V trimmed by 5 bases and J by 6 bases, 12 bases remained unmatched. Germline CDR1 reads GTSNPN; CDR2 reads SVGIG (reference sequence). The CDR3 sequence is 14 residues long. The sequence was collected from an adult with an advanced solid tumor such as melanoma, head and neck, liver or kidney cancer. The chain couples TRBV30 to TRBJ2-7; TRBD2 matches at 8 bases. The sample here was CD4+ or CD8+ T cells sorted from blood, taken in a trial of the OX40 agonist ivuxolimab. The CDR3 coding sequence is TGTGCCTGGGTCCTACCGGGAGGGCCGAGCGAGCAGTACTTC. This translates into CAWVLPGGPSEQYF.